A single sample gave rise to the 20 T cell receptor beta chains below, sequenced in a study of CD8 T cells in ankylosing spondylitis. Study results and caveats: Within ankylosing spondylitis blood, a TCR beta motif made up of fewer than ten highly homologous variants appeared to be characteristic.

A single record per CDR3 protein comes from TCRdb applying MiXCR to the 5' RACE reads. In the table there are around 890,000 distinct CDR3 sequences, 10% to 15% of which are singletons. No antigens are known for them. The sequenced sample was blood, either unsorted or a sorted T cell fraction (not recorded which). Receptors were obtained from a male donor with ankylosing spondylitis.

The chain is built from TRBV7-6 and TRBJ2-1, with a tentative D call TRBD1 (5 bases). Germline CDR1 is SGHVS and CDR2 is FNYEAQ. Trimming cost V 5 bases and J 10 bases, with 12 bases left between them. The CDR3 has 12 amino acids. The CDR3 loop reads CASSDREEEQFF. The CDR3 DNA reads TGTGCCAGCAGCGACAGAGAGGAGGAGCAGTTCTTC. Together with reference TRBV7-6 and TRBJ2-1, the CDR3 gives the full variable domain: GAGVSQSPRYKVTKRGQDVALRCDPISGHVSLYWYRQALGQGPEFLTYFNYEAQQDKSGLPNDRFSAERPEGSISTLTIQRTEQRDSAMYRCASSDREEEQFFGPGTRLTVL.

V usage is TRBV4-2 and J usage is TRBJ1-6; D unclear. V was pared by 0 bases and J by 7 bases, with 4 bases between. Per germline, CDR1 LGHNA and CDR2 YNFKEQ. The CDR3 length is 13 residues. The CDR3 sequence: CASSQDTNSPLHF. CDR3 nucleotides: TGTGCCAGCAGCCAAGATACGAATTCACCCCTCCACTTT.

The chain couples TRBV10-3 to TRBJ1-1; TRBD1 might be the D (5 bases). This CDR3 region has 14 residues. Germline-derived CDR1 and CDR2 are ENHRY and SYGVKD. V lost 8 bases, J lost 1 base, and 14 bases lay in between. The CDR3 loop reads CAISPREENTEAFF. The CDR3 DNA reads as TGTGCCATCTCTCCCAGGGAGGAGAACACTGAAGCTTTCTTT.

This clonotype was recorded many times. The chain carries TRBV5-8 and TRBJ2-1; TRBD1 or TRBD2 may be the D gene (5 bases each). The CDR3 consists of 15 residues. Looked up from germline, CDR1 is SGHTS and CDR2 is YDEGEE. Deletions cut 4 bases from V and 0 bases from J, with 11 bases between. This chain's CDR3 is CASSLWGSSYNEQFF. CDR3 nucleotides: TGTGCCAGCAGCCTCTGGGGGAGCTCCTACAATGAGCAGTTCTTC. The whole variable domain, filled in from reference TRBV5-8 and TRBJ2-1, reads EAGVTQSPTHLIKTRGQQATLRCSPISGHTSVYWYQQALGLGLQFLLWYDEGEERNRGNFPPRFSGRQFPNYSSELNVNALELEDSALYLCASSLWGSSYNEQFFGPGTRLTVL.

This clonotype was seen many times. J is TRBJ1-1 and V is TRBV6-4; D is undetermined. CDR1 and CDR2 from the germline V gene are MRHNA and SNTAGT. CDR3 length: 13 residues. The germline V and J ends were trimmed by 4 bases and 0 bases, with 6 bases remaining between them. Here the CDR3 reads CASSAQMNTEAFF. CDR3 sequence (DNA): TGTGCCAGCAGTGCCCAAATGAACACTGAAGCTTTCTTT.

This clonotype came up a few times. The chain employs TRBV5-1 and TRBJ2-5; 8 positions agree with TRBD1. Germline lookup yields CDR1 SGHRS and CDR2 YFSETQ. V shed 3 bases, J shed 1 base, and the junction held 14 bases outside the gene matches. The CDR3 extends over 18 amino acids. DNA of the CDR3: TGCGCCAGCAGCTACGGACAGGGTATCGTGACGGCCCAAGAGACCCAGTACTTC. It specifies CASSYGQGIVTAQETQYF.

The V and J genes are TRBV7-9 and TRBJ2-6; D ambiguous. The germline V and J ends were trimmed by 8 bases and 0 bases, with 14 bases remaining between them. The CDR3 contains 16 residues. Germline loops: CDR1 SEHNR, CDR2 FQNEAQ (reference sequence). The CDR3 loop reads CASSSFQSSGANVLTF. DNA of the CDR3: TGTGCCAGCTCGTCCTTTCAAAGCTCTGGGGCCAACGTCCTGACTTTC. Together with reference TRBV7-9 and TRBJ2-6, the CDR3 gives the full variable domain: DTGVSQNPRHKITKRGQNVTFRCDPISEHNRLYWYRQTLGQGPEFLTYFQNEAQLEKSRLLSDRFSAERPKGSFSTLEIQRTEQGDSAMYLCASSSFQSSGANVLTFGAGSRLTVL.

The chain carries TRBV5-1 and TRBJ2-3, with 9 bases matching TRBD2. The CDR3 runs to 15 residues. V lost 3 bases, J lost 4 bases, and 6 bases stayed unmatched. The germline V gene has CDR1 SGHRS and CDR2 YFSETQ. This CDR3 is CASSSGTSRADTQYF. CDR3 in DNA: TGCGCCAGCAGCTCCGGGACTAGCCGGGCAGATACGCAGTATTTT.

The chain uses TRBV20-1 and TRBJ2-1, with TRBD1 matching over 9 bases. The CDR3 is made up of 16 amino acids. Germline CDR1 DFQATT, CDR2 SNEGSKA (reference sequence). Trimming removed 5 bases from V and 3 bases from J; junction bases left unmatched: 11. This chain's CDR3 is CSAGIWGTGFYNEQFF. DNA of the CDR3: TGCAGTGCTGGTATTTGGGGGACAGGGTTCTACAATGAGCAGTTCTTC.

Concerning this clonotype itself: A junction end diverges from the germline sequence, so it may reflect a read error. The chain links TRBV28 to TRBJ2-1; 7 bases map to TRBD2. Germline CDR1 is MDHEN and CDR2 is SYDVKM. This CDR3 spans 15 amino acids. CDR3 loop: CVSSAAGVSYNEQFF. The DNA for the CDR3 is TGTGTCAGCAGTGCCGCGGGAGTATCCTACAATGAGCAGTTCTTC.

This chain connects TRBV5-1 to TRBJ1-2; TRBD1 is a possible D gene (5 bases). V lost 4 bases to trimming and J lost 0 bases, with 19 bases between them. This CDR3 has 17 amino acids. Germline assignment: CDR1 SGHRS and CDR2 YFSETQ. The CDR3 protein is CASSGRGTRGANYGYTF. As DNA, the CDR3 is TGCGCCAGCAGCGGCCGAGGGACCAGAGGAGCTAACTATGGCTACACCTTC.

This chain uses TRBV4-2 with TRBJ1-1; D unclear. Per the germline V gene, CDR1 is LGHNA and CDR2 is YNFKEQ. V was clipped by 0 bases and J by 1 base, with 9 bases between them. This CDR3 spans 15 amino acids. As DNA, the CDR3 is TGTGCCAGCAGCCAAGATCCCGACAAGAACACTGAAGCTTTCTTT. This codes for CASSQDPDKNTEAFF.

The chain joins TRBV9 to TRBJ1-2; 8 positions match TRBD1. Germline V gene data show CDR1 as SGDLS and CDR2 as YYNGEE. V lost 4 bases, J lost 5 bases, and 10 bases stayed unmatched. The CDR3 runs 15 residues. The CDR3 coding sequence is TGTGCCAGCAGCTACGCGACAGGGGACCGTTATGGCTACACCTTC. Translated, it gives CASSYATGDRYGYTF.

This clonotype appeared a few times. V gene TRBV20-1 combines with J gene TRBJ1-1; D remains ambiguous. V lost 1 base to trimming and J lost 0 bases, with 12 bases between them. The CDR3 covers 15 residues. Germline CDR1 reads DFQATT; CDR2 reads SNEGSKA (reference sequence). The CDR3 is CSARGSGYLNTEAFF. The CDR3 nucleotides are TGCAGTGCTAGAGGAAGTGGGTACTTGAACACTGAAGCTTTCTTT.

This clonotype was counted between two and nine times. The chain carries TRBV5-1 and TRBJ2-7; TRBD2 matches 8 bases. CDR1 and CDR2 from the germline V gene are SGHRS and YFSETQ. V dropped 1 base and J dropped 2; count of bases not matched to a gene: 8. This CDR3 contains 16 residues. In DNA form, the CDR3 reads TGCGCCAGCAGCTTGAAACAGACTAGCGTAACCTACGAGCAGTACTTC. Translating gives CASSLKQTSVTYEQYF.

The chain uses TRBV9 and TRBJ2-2, with D hard to call. Germline V gives CDR1 SGDLS, CDR2 YYNGEE. V shed 0 bases and J shed 4 bases, with 16 bases lying between them. The CDR3 consists of 17 residues. The CDR3 region is CASSVAIVGRGTGELFF. Written as DNA, the CDR3 is TGTGCCAGCAGCGTAGCCATCGTGGGAAGAGGCACCGGGGAGCTGTTTTTT.

The table lists this clonotype with a few counts. The chain couples TRBV29-1 to TRBJ1-2; no reliable D call. CDR3 length: 13 residues. Per the germline V gene, CDR1 is SQVTM and CDR2 is ANQGSEA. V was clipped by 5 bases and J by 4 bases, with 14 bases between them. The CDR3 loop is CSVLPTVSYGYTF. The CDR3 nucleotides are TGCAGCGTTCTGCCTACGGTCAGCTATGGCTACACCTTC.

The chain joins TRBV12-5 to TRBJ2-3; the D gene is possibly TRBD2 (6 bases). This CDR3 contains 13 residues. Germline-derived CDR1 and CDR2 are LGHNT and FRNRAP. V lost 3 bases to trimming and J lost 10 bases, with 14 bases between them. In DNA form, the CDR3 reads TGTGCTAGTGGTTTAAGGTTCGGGAGTGCGCAGTATTTT. Translating gives CASGLRFGSAQYF.

The chain joins TRBV20-1 to TRBJ2-7; maybe TRBD2 (6 bases). Looked up from germline, CDR1 is DFQATT and CDR2 is SNEGSKA (reference sequence). The CDR3 extends over 14 amino acids. V lost 0 bases to trimming and J lost 6 bases, with 15 bases between them. The CDR3: CSAREGGNPLEQYF. In DNA form, the CDR3 reads TGCAGTGCTAGAGAGGGAGGAAACCCCCTCGAGCAGTACTTC.

CDR3 sequence reads: CASSSLQGGNTEAFF. The DNA for the CDR3 is TGTGCCAGCAGTTCCTTACAAGGGGGGAACACTGAAGCTTTCTTT. This sequence joins TRBV28 and TRBJ1-1, with D possibly being TRBD1 (6 bases). Trimming took 4 bases from V and 1 from J, leaving 13 bases between them. The CDR3 loop spans 15 amino acids. Germline assignment: CDR1 MDHEN and CDR2 SYDVKM.